A selection of T cell receptor beta chains follows, all from one sample in a study of T cells after yellow fever vaccination. TCRdb fed the 5' RACE reads into MiXCR, producing one record per CDR3 protein. The repertoire has about 320,000 distinct CDR3 sequences, 3.5% to 4.5% of them found once; the top ten carry around 19%. This material consisted of PBMCs, taken 15 days after the yellow fever booster vaccination. All receptors come from a man younger than 35 who received the YFV17D yellow fever vaccine. Both conserved end residues are part of each CDR3. The D gene is left open where the match is weak. Clone size is not always given. Where it is, it says once, few, many or a class for expanded clones.

V	J	D	size	CDR3	DNA
TRBV11-2	TRBJ2-3	NA	few	CASSLESPDTQYF	TGTGCCAGCAGCTTAGAGTCTCCAGATACGCAGTATTTT
TRBV6-1	TRBJ1-5	NA	NA	CASSEAQGPSVQPQHF	TGTGCCAGCAGTGAAGCCCAGGGACCCTCCGTACAGCCCCAGCATTTT
TRBV25-1	TRBJ2-1	NA	many	CASSESGSSLGEQFF	TGTGCCAGCAGTGAATCTGGGAGTAGCTTGGGTGAGCAGTTCTTC
TRBV4-2	TRBJ1-1	NA	many	CASSQDRRGGTEAFF	TGTGCCAGCAGCCAAGATCGGAGGGGGGGCACTGAAGCTTTCTTT
TRBV19	TRBJ1-2	NA	few	CASSISKGESYGYTF	TGTGCCAGTAGTATTTCGAAGGGCGAATCCTATGGCTACACCTTC
TRBV20-1	TRBJ2-5	TRBD1	many	CSARDPDRDETQYF	TGCAGTGCTAGAGACCCGGACAGGGATGAGACCCAGTACTTC
TRBV4-1	TRBJ1-5	NA	few	CASSPPSLNQPQHF	TGCGCCAGCAGCCCCCCGAGCCTAAATCAGCCCCAGCATTTT
TRBV10-3	TRBJ2-3	NA	many	CAISESIPHAGADTQYF	TGTGCCATCAGTGAGTCGATCCCCCACGCAGGGGCAGATACGCAGTATTTT
TRBV5-1	TRBJ1-5	NA	NA	CASSADLGNQPQHF	TGCGCCAGCAGCGCCGACTTAGGCAATCAGCCCCAGCATTTT
TRBV5-1	TRBJ2-1	NA	many	CASSLEGGGNEQFF	TGCGCCAGCAGCTTGGAGGGGGGAGGGAATGAGCAGTTCTTC
TRBV29-1	TRBJ2-3	TRBD2	NA	CSVVPAGGGDTQYF	TGCAGCGTTGTTCCAGCGGGGGGCGGGGATACGCAGTATTTT
TRBV7-9	TRBJ2-7	NA	few	CASSFNSNYEQYF	TGTGCCAGCAGCTTTAATAGTAACTACGAGCAGTACTTC
TRBV2	TRBJ2-2	TRBD1	NA	CASSDSTGVLWAGELFF	TGTGCCAGCAGTGATTCGACAGGGGTATTGTGGGCCGGGGAGCTGTTTTTT
TRBV4-1	TRBJ1-1	NA	NA	CASSLHPGVNTEAFF	TGCGCCAGCAGCCTCCACCCGGGGGTGAACACTGAAGCTTTCTTT
TRBV12-3/TRBV12-4	TRBJ1-2	NA	NA	CASSFGPGGSLSDGYTF	TGTGCCAGCAGTTTCGGCCCCGGGGGGTCCCTCTCCGATGGCTACACCTTC
TRBV7-8	TRBJ2-3	TRBD2	many	CASSARRDYSDTQYF	TGTGCCAGCAGCGCCCGCCGGGACTACTCAGATACGCAGTATTTT
TRBV7-3	TRBJ2-1	NA	many	CASSLLIDRQTEQFF	TGTGCCAGCAGCTTACTTATTGACAGGCAAACTGAGCAGTTCTTC
TRBV13	TRBJ2-3	NA	NA	CASSAAGNGDTQYF	TGTGCCAGCAGCGCCGCGGGGAACGGGGATACGCAGTATTTT
TRBV19	TRBJ1-1	NA	few	CASTSGFGNTEAFF	TGTGCCAGCACCTCGGGTTTTGGGAACACTGAAGCTTTCTTT
TRBV4-2	TRBJ1-5	NA	few	CASSQEWPDNSNQPQHF	TGTGCCAGCAGCCAAGAGTGGCCGGACAATAGCAATCAGCCCCAGCATTTT
TRBV18	TRBJ1-2	NA	few	CASSPGPGGYTF	TGTGCCAGCTCCCCTGGCCCGGGAGGCTACACCTTC
TRBV20-1	TRBJ2-6	NA	many	CSAPTRSGANVLTF	TGCAGTGCTCCTACTAGGTCTGGGGCCAACGTCCTGACTTTC
TRBV18	TRBJ2-1	NA	many	CASSPSSPGVNEQFF	TGTGCCAGCTCACCCTCCTCCCCAGGGGTCAATGAGCAGTTCTTC
TRBV7-9	TRBJ1-5	NA	many	CASRGSGGQPQHF	TGTGCCAGCCGGGGGTCGGGGGGTCAGCCCCAGCATTTT
TRBV15	TRBJ2-1	NA	few	CATSKVRVAYNEQFF	TGTGCCACCAGCAAGGTCCGGGTCGCCTACAATGAGCAGTTCTTC
TRBV5-6	TRBJ2-6	NA	NA	CASSLARGSGANVLTF	TGTGCCAGCAGCTTGGCCAGGGGCTCTGGGGCCAACGTCCTGACTTTC
TRBV9	TRBJ1-2	TRBD1	many	CASARQGQGYYGYTF	TGTGCCAGCGCCCGACAGGGCCAGGGGTACTATGGCTACACCTTC
TRBV18	TRBJ1-1	NA	few	CASSVMNTEAFF	TGTGCCAGCTCAGTCATGAACACTGAAGCTTTCTTT
TRBV29-1	TRBJ2-4	NA	many	CSVGYVAKNIQYF	TGCAGCGTTGGTTATGTAGCCAAAAACATTCAGTACTTC
TRBV12-3/TRBV12-4	TRBJ1-1	NA	many	CASSSQGFSEAFF	TGTGCCAGCAGTTCACAGGGTTTCTCTGAAGCTTTCTTT
TRBV7-2	TRBJ2-2	NA	many	CASSLAAPGVTGELFF	TGTGCCAGCAGCTTAGCGGCGCCAGGGGTAACCGGGGAGCTGTTTTTT
TRBV11-2	TRBJ1-1	NA	many	CASSLTEGTEAFF	TGTGCCAGCAGCTTAACGGAGGGAACTGAAGCTTTCTTT
TRBV9	TRBJ2-2	NA	few	CASSGTAPSNTGELFF	TGTGCCAGCAGCGGGACTGCCCCCTCGAACACCGGGGAGCTGTTTTTT
TRBV2	TRBJ1-6	NA	NA	CASNGDNSPLHF	TGTGCCAGCAACGGGGATAATTCACCCCTCCACTTT
TRBV12-3/TRBV12-4	TRBJ1-1	NA	many	CASSYGQAEAFF	TGTGCCAGCAGTTATGGACAAGCTGAAGCTTTCTTT
TRBV3-1	TRBJ2-7	NA	few	CASSQGATSANEQYF	TGTGCCAGCAGCCAGGGGGCTACTAGCGCCAACGAGCAGTACTTC
TRBV7-9	TRBJ2-1	NA	many	CASSPSQRALGNEQFF	TGTGCCAGCAGCCCATCGCAGCGGGCGTTGGGGAATGAGCAGTTCTTC
TRBV9	TRBJ1-1	NA	few	CASSVDGMNTEAFF	TGTGCCAGCAGCGTAGATGGTATGAACACTGAAGCTTTCTTT
TRBV15	TRBJ2-1	NA	NA	CATSRDRGLSYNEQFF	TGTGCCACCAGCAGAGATAGGGGTCTCTCCTACAATGAGCAGTTCTTC
TRBV27	TRBJ2-2	NA	NA	CASRGSQSTGELFF	TGTGCATCACGGGGAAGCCAGAGCACCGGGGAGCTGTTTTTT
TRBV6-2/TRBV6-3	TRBJ1-1	TRBD1	few	CASSYGGPTGEAEAFF	TGTGCCAGCAGTTACGGGGGACCCACAGGGGAGGCTGAAGCTTTCTTT
TRBV7-9	TRBJ1-1	NA	many	CASSPRRAEAFF	TGTGCCAGCAGCCCTCGGCGGGCGGAAGCTTTCTTT